The sequence of this T cell receptor beta chain was determined in a study of T cell repertoires in cytomegalovirus infection. Study at large: Selection of CMV epitopes for the study included recently identified HLA-C-restricted and well-studied HLA-B-restricted ones. CMV infection together with matching HLA type was indicated by public TCR beta signatures. Study outcomes and limitations: Frequencies of public TCR beta families were cumulated, and this identified carriers of CMV plus the relevant HLA.

TCRdb reprocessed the reads with MiXCR, giving one entry per CDR3 protein. The sample consists of about 770,000 distinct CDR3 sequences, around 29% of them appearing once. A word on this clonotype: Its antigen is not identified. This sequence may be a read error, since a much larger clone differs from it by one base.

This CDR3 comprises 15 residues. Germline V gene data show CDR1 as SGHVS and CDR2 as FNYEAQ. The chain couples TRBV7-6 to TRBJ2-5, with D hard to call. The source was cultured CD8+ T cells from PBMCs, collected from culture after CMV antigen stimulation. The sequence was collected from a human donor in good health (CMV status not recorded). Some clones in this sample may be carry-over from other donors' samples. As DNA, the CDR3 is TGTGCCAGCAGCTTACTTTTGTCCAACCAAGGGACCCAGTACTTC. This codes for CASSLLLSNQGTQYF.